This TCR beta chain was recovered during a study of cytomegalovirus exposure and HLA in healthy donors. The germline V and J ends were trimmed by 5 bases and 3 bases, with 20 bases remaining between them. Germline lookup yields CDR1 SGHVS and CDR2 FNYEAQ. The CDR3 consists of 16 residues. Profiled with immunoSEQ multiplex PCR; TCRdb holds only in-frame clones, not every one. Of 140,000 or so clones in the sample, 85% to 90% were seen once. This clonotype was obtained from a woman in her 30s in good health and CMV-seropositive. Sample: PBMCs. The chain links TRBV7-6 to TRBJ2-7; perhaps TRBD1 as D (5 bases). The CDR3 DNA is TGTGCCAGCAGCCGCGAACGAGCAAGGGGAAGCTACGAGCAGTACTTC. It codes for CASSRERARGSYEQYF.